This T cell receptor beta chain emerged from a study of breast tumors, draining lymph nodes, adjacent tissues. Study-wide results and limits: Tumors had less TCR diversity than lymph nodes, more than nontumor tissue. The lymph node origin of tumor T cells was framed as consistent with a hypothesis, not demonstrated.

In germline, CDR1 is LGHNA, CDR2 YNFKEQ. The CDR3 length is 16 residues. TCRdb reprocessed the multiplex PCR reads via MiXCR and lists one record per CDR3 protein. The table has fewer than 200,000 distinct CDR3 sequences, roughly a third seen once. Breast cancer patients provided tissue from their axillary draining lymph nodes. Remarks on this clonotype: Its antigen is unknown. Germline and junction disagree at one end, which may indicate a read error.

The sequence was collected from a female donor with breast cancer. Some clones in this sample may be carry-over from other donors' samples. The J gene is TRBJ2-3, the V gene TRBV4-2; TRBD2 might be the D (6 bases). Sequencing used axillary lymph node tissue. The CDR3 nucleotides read TGTGCCAGCAGCCAAGAAGGGACTTTAAGCACAGATACGCAGTACTTT. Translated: CASSQEGTLSTDTQYF.